A single sample gave rise to the 26 T cell receptor beta chains below, sequenced in a study of cytomegalovirus exposure and HLA in healthy donors. The PCR ran on 60 Vbeta and 13 Jbeta primers. Measured with immunoSEQ multiplex PCR; TCRdb has only the in-frame clones, and not every one. This table has more than 90,000 clones, around 80% appearing once. Sequencing was performed on PBMCs. The receptors stem from a man under 40 in good health and CMV-seropositive.

V and J are TRBV28 and TRBJ2-5, with 8 positions matching TRBD1. CDR1 is MDHEN and CDR2 is SYDVKM in the germline V gene. The CDR3 is 15 residues long. V shed 5 bases and J 1 base; nucleotides not matched to a gene: 6. CDR3 sequence: CASSRLQGVQETQYF. The DNA for the CDR3 is TGTGCCAGCAGTCGATTACAGGGGGTCCAAGAGACCCAGTACTTC.

V usage is TRBV18 and J usage is TRBJ2-4, with TRBD1 matching over 9 bases. Trimming removed 1 base from V and 1 base from J; junction bases left unmatched: 2. This CDR3 contains 16 residues. Germline-derived CDR1 and CDR2 are KGHSH and LQKENI. The CDR3 sequence is CASSPRTGAAKNIQYF. The DNA for the CDR3 is TGTGCCAGCTCACCACGGACAGGGGCGGCCAAAAACATTCAGTACTTC.

This clone was detected only a few times. This CDR3 is CATGKREKTGEAFF. The CDR3 DNA reads TGTGCCACCGGCAAAAGGGAAAAGACAGGGGAAGCTTTCTTT. The V and J genes are TRBV15 and TRBJ1-1; the match to TRBD1 covers 7 bases. The CDR3 runs 14 residues. V lost 8 bases to trimming and J lost 8 bases; unmatched junction nucleotides: 14. Germline lookup yields CDR1 LNHNV and CDR2 YYDKDF (reference sequence). Full variable domain (remainder filled in from reference TRBV15 and TRBJ1-1): DAMVIQNPRYQVTQFGKPVTLSCSQTLNHNVMYWYQQKSSQAPKLLFHYYDKDFNNEADTPDNFQSRRPNTSFCFLDIRSPGLGDTAMYLCATGKREKTGEAFFGQGTRLTVV.

The sample holds one count of this clone. This chain uses TRBV19 with TRBJ1-4; 7 positions agree with TRBD1. This CDR3 spans 16 amino acids. Trimming at V came to 0 bases and at J to 0 bases, leaving 1 base not matched to a gene. Germline CDR1 and CDR2: LNHDA and SQIVND (reference sequence). The CDR3 region is CASSIDGTATNEKLFF. The CDR3 bases are TGTGCCAGTAGTATAGACGGGACAGCAACTAATGAAAAACTGTTTTTT.

The table lists this clone with a few counts. The chain combines TRBV5-1 with TRBJ1-1; 9 nucleotides line up with TRBD1. V dropped 4 bases and J dropped 0; count of bases not matched to a gene: 7. The CDR3 loop spans 16 amino acids. The germline V gene encodes CDR1 SGHRS and CDR2 YFSETQ. The CDR3 spells CASSPLQGAMNTEAFF. The DNA for the CDR3 is TGCGCCAGCAGCCCTCTACAGGGGGCTATGAACACTGAAGCTTTCTTT.

This rearrangement joins TRBV15 to TRBJ2-1; TRBD2 aligns across 14 bases. Per germline, CDR1 LNHNV and CDR2 YYDKDF (reference sequence). CDR3 length equals 16 residues. V trimming: 4 bases; J trimming: 8 bases; junction bases outside the gene matches: 7. The CDR3: CATSNRLAGGRDEQFF. DNA for the CDR3: TGTGCCACCAGCAATCGACTAGCGGGGGGGCGAGATGAGCAGTTCTTC.

This sequence joins TRBV29-1 and TRBJ2-7, with D unresolved. There are 14 residues in the CDR3. The germline V and J ends were trimmed by 0 bases and 2 bases, with 11 bases remaining between them. From germline, CDR1 is SQVTM and CDR2 ANQGSEA. The DNA of the CDR3 is TGCAGCGTTGAAGAACCCCAGGAAACCTACGAGCAGTACTTC. Encoded protein: CSVEEPQETYEQYF.

Only a few counts were recorded for this clone. This chain links TRBV6-5 with TRBJ1-4; D not resolved. Trimming took off 6 bases at V and 5 bases at J, with 7 bases between the two ends. Germline CDR1 MNHEY, CDR2 SVGAGI. The CDR3 runs to 12 residues. The chain's CDR3 is CASSNGNEKLFF. The CDR3 nucleotides read TGTGCCAGCAGCAACGGGAATGAAAAACTGTTTTTT.

J is TRBJ2-2 and V is TRBV30; 10 bases agree with TRBD1. Germline trimming cut 5 bases from V and 4 bases from J; bases unmatched to any gene: 7. The CDR3 is 15 residues long. CDR1 is GTSNPN, CDR2 SVGIG, per germline (reference sequence). The CDR3 DNA follows: TGTGCCTGGCGACAGGGGGCGCTGACCACCGGGGAGCTGTTTTTT. It translates to CAWRQGALTTGELFF.

The chain joins TRBV18 to TRBJ1-1; no clear D gene. The germline V gene encodes CDR1 KGHSH and CDR2 LQKENI. The CDR3 spans 13 residues. Trimming removed 5 bases from V and 3 bases from J, with 10 bases in between. This chain's CDR3 is CASSTLGDTEAFF. The CDR3 DNA reads as TGTGCCAGCTCAACCCTCGGGGACACTGAAGCTTTCTTT.

The chain employs TRBV12-5 and TRBJ2-5; 12 bases map to TRBD2. The germline V gene has CDR1 LGHNT and CDR2 FRNRAP. This CDR3 contains 17 residues. J was trimmed by 3 bases and V by 4 bases; bases with no gene match: 9. The CDR3 bases are TGTGCTAGTGGTTCCAAGGTACTAGCGGGAGGAGAAGAGACCCAGTACTTC. This gives the protein CASGSKVLAGGEETQYF.

The chain has TRBV6-1 and TRBJ2-3; 10 nucleotides match TRBD2. This CDR3 has 16 residues. Unmatched junction bases numbered 5, after V lost 2 bases and J lost 3 bases. Germline V gene data show CDR1 as MNHNS and CDR2 as SASEGT. CDR3 nucleotide sequence: TGTGCCAGCAGTGAATATAGCGGGGGGCTTACAGATACGCAGTATTTT. This codes for CASSEYSGGLTDTQYF.

The V gene is TRBV11-2, the J gene TRBJ1-5; perhaps TRBD1 as D (5 bases). Germline assignment: CDR1 SGHAT and CDR2 FQNNGV. The CDR3 extends over 14 amino acids. V lost 2 bases to trimming and J lost 3 bases, with 8 bases between them. The CDR3 DNA reads TGTGCCAGCAGCTTAACCAGGGACAATCAGCCCCAGCATTTT. This codes for CASSLTRDNQPQHF.

The chain recombines TRBV7-2 with TRBJ2-3, with 12 bases lining up with TRBD1. Trimming removed 5 bases from V and 6 bases from J; junction bases left unmatched: 9. The CDR3 spans 16 residues. CDR1 and CDR2 (germline): SGHTA, FQGNSA. The CDR3 region is CASSALGTGGSDTQYF. The CDR3 DNA sequence: TGTGCCAGCAGCGCCCTCGGGACAGGGGGCTCGGATACGCAGTATTTT.

This chain uses TRBV19 with TRBJ1-4; 9 bases fit TRBD1. V shed 9 bases and J 4 bases; nucleotides not matched to a gene: 15. This CDR3 comprises 17 residues. CDR1 is LNHDA, CDR2 SQIVND, per germline (reference sequence). CDR3 amino acids: CASKASTHRGLNEKLFF. The CDR3 coding sequence is TGTGCCAGCAAAGCCTCCACGCACAGGGGGCTTAATGAAAAACTGTTTTTT.

This clone was observed a few times. V gene TRBV11-2 combines with J gene TRBJ2-7; D is uncertain. V was trimmed by 3 bases and J by 3 bases, leaving 15 bases between them. Germline CDR1 and CDR2: SGHAT and FQNNGV. The CDR3 is made up of 15 amino acids. Here the CDR3 DNA reads TGTGCCAGCAGCTTTGCTATCCCCTCCTTCTACGAGCAGTACTTC. Residues: CASSFAIPSFYEQYF.

This chain uses TRBV6-5 with TRBJ1-2; D gene uncertain. CDR3 length: 14 amino acids. Per the germline V gene, CDR1 is MNHEY and CDR2 is SVGAGI. The germline V and J ends were trimmed by 0 bases and 7 bases, with 12 bases remaining between them. Here the CDR3 DNA reads TGTGCCAGCAGTTACTCGCGGGGAATCGGTGGCTACACCTTC. Encoded protein: CASSYSRGIGGYTF.

V usage is TRBV11-3 and J usage is TRBJ2-1; TRBD1 matches 12 bases. Unmatched junction bases numbered 9, after V lost 4 bases and J lost 5 bases. This CDR3 region has 17 residues. CDR1 SGHNT and CDR2 YENEEA come from the germline V gene. CDR3 loop: CASSSLSGTGGHNEQFF. For the CDR3, the DNA is TGTGCCAGCAGCTCTCTATCCGGGACAGGGGGCCACAATGAGCAGTTCTTC.

This chain uses TRBV28 with TRBJ2-7; TRBD1 matches at 7 bases. V lost 4 bases and J lost 2; bases outside the gene matches: 5. Germline CDR1 is MDHEN and CDR2 is SYDVKM. The CDR3 contains 14 residues. For the CDR3, the DNA is TGTGCCAGCAGTTCCCGACAGGGCACCTACGAGCAGTACTTC. The encoded protein is CASSSRQGTYEQYF.

The V call is TRBV27, the J call TRBJ1-1; D remains ambiguous. CDR3 length equals 14 residues. The germline V gene has CDR1 MNHEY and CDR2 SMNVEV (reference sequence). V was cut by 5 bases and J by 2 bases, with 12 bases left in between. The CDR3, as DNA: TGTGCCAGCAGTCCATCGGCAGGAAACACTGAAGCTTTCTTT. Translating gives CASSPSAGNTEAFF.

J is TRBJ2-7 and V is TRBV5-1; TRBD2 agrees at 14 bases. CDR1 and CDR2 from the germline V gene are SGHRS and YFSETQ. CDR3 length: 15 residues. J gave up 3 bases and V 3 bases, and 2 bases lay outside the gene matches. The CDR3 bases are TGCGCCAGCAGCTACGGGACTAGCGGGGGCTACGAGCAGTACTTC. Its protein is CASSYGTSGGYEQYF.

The chain combines TRBV5-1 with TRBJ1-6; a possible D gene is TRBD1 (6 bases). V was pared by 2 bases and J by 10 bases, with 13 bases between. There are 14 residues in the CDR3. Per germline, CDR1 SGHRS and CDR2 YFSETQ. In nucleotides, the CDR3 is TGCGCCAGCAGCTTAGGGGACACAGGGTCACCCCTCCACTTT. Protein: CASSLGDTGSPLHF. Filled out from reference TRBV5-1 and TRBJ1-6, the complete variable domain reads KAGVTQTPRYLIKTRGQQVTLSCSPISGHRSVSWYQQTPGQGLQFLFEYFSETQRNKGNFPGRFSGRQFSNSRSEMNVSTLELGDSALYLCASSLGDTGSPLHFGNGTRLTVT.

The genes are TRBV4-1 and TRBJ1-3; 9 nucleotides align to TRBD1. The V gene's germline CDR1 is MGHRA and CDR2 YSYEKL. This CDR3 is 19 amino acids long. V lost 4 bases, J lost 1 base, and 14 bases stayed unmatched. This chain's CDR3 is CASSRKGQGLGVSGNTIYF. The CDR3 bases are TGCGCCAGCAGCCGGAAGGGACAGGGTTTAGGAGTGTCTGGAAACACCATATATTTT.

This clone was observed a handful of times. The chain has TRBV2 and TRBJ1-1; no clear D gene. Trimming shortened V by 8 bases and J by 6 bases, and 13 bases separated the two germline ends. There are 12 residues in the CDR3. In germline, CDR1 is SNHLY, CDR2 FYNNEI. The CDR3 coding sequence is TGTGCCAGCCGAGCGGATGTCGCTGAAGCTTTCTTT. It specifies CASRADVAEAFF.

The chain has TRBV28 and TRBJ2-2, with 7 bases matching TRBD1. Trimming cost V 6 bases and J 2 bases; bases outside gene matches: 12. This CDR3 contains 17 residues. In germline, CDR1 is MDHEN, CDR2 SYDVKM. CDR3 residues: CASSPGNRGPNTGELFF. The DNA for the CDR3 is TGTGCCAGCAGCCCGGGGAACAGGGGTCCTAACACCGGGGAGCTGTTTTTT.

The chain has TRBV11-2 and TRBJ2-1; 8 bases match TRBD2. This CDR3 is built from 14 residues. The germline CDR1 and CDR2 sequences are SGHAT and FQNNGV. The ends lost 8 bases at V and 7 bases at J; junction bases unmatched: 10. The CDR3 DNA is TGTGCCAGCCCGGGAGGGGACCGAAGGAATGAGCAGTTCTTC. It specifies CASPGGDRRNEQFF.